These 30 T cell receptor beta chains were sequenced from one sample in a study of type 1 regulatory T cells. Using its own MiXCR run on the reads, TCRdb lists one record per CDR3 protein. The data contain some 15,000 distinct CDR3 sequences, roughly an eighth of them seen just once; the ten biggest clones take up over 15%. Their specific antigens are unknown. The source material was cultured T cells, either the whole culture or a sorted T cell fraction (not recorded which). The origin of the receptors is a human donor in good health.

This clonotype was recorded at least ten times. The chain employs TRBV11-2 and TRBJ2-1; 10 bases align to TRBD2. The germline gives CDR1 SGHAT, CDR2 FQNNGV. The CDR3 loop spans 13 amino acids. V was clipped by 3 bases and J by 9 bases; unmatched bases: 2. CDR3 sequence (DNA): TGTGCCAGCAGCTTTACTAGCGGGGTTGAGCAGTTCTTC. Its translation: CASSFTSGVEQFF.

By frequency in the sample, this clonotype is medium-sized (0.01 to 0.1%). The rearrangement uses TRBV28 and TRBJ1-5; no definite D call. Trimming shortened V by 4 bases and J by 1 base, and 8 bases separated the two germline ends. Germline V gives CDR1 MDHEN, CDR2 SYDVKM. The CDR3 length is 14 residues. This chain's CDR3 is CASSSPASNQPQHF. DNA of the CDR3: TGTGCCAGCAGTTCGCCGGCGAGCAATCAGCCCCAGCATTTT.

This clonotype was observed many times. The rearrangement joins TRBV5-5 to TRBJ2-2; 7 bases match TRBD1. After removal of 4 bases from V and 6 bases from J, the junction contained 3 bases not matched to a gene. The CDR3 is 13 amino acids. Germline V gives CDR1 SGHKS, CDR2 YYEKEE (reference sequence). The CDR3 is CASSGQAAGELFF. CDR3 bases: TGTGCCAGCAGCGGACAGGCGGCCGGGGAGCTGTTTTTT.

Ten or more counts support this clonotype. This chain uses TRBV12-3 or TRBV12-4 with TRBJ2-5, with 13 bases identical to TRBD2. The ends lost 1 base at V and 5 bases at J; junction bases unmatched: 4. CDR3 size: 16 residues. This CDR3 reads CASSLGTSGSWETQYF. As DNA, the CDR3 is TGTGCCAGCAGTTTAGGGACTAGCGGGAGCTGGGAGACCCAGTACTTC.

V gene TRBV18 combines with J gene TRBJ1-6; 7 nucleotides align to TRBD1. CDR1 and CDR2 (germline): KGHSH, LQKENI. After removal of 3 bases from V and 10 bases from J, the junction contained 6 bases not matched to a gene. The CDR3 has 14 amino acids. The CDR3 DNA reads as TGTGCCAGCTCACCGCGGCAGGGGGACTCACCCCTCCACTTT. The encoded protein is CASSPRQGDSPLHF.

As for this clonotype: This could be a read error, since a much larger clone is one nucleotide away. J is TRBJ2-1 and V is TRBV11-2; 10 nucleotides align to TRBD2. CDR3 length: 15 residues. Germline V gene data show CDR1 as SGHAT and CDR2 as FQNNGV. After removal of 7 bases from V and 1 base from J, the junction contained 4 bases not matched to a gene. CDR3 residues: CASNVTSGSYNEQFF. The CDR3 DNA follows: TGTGCCAGCAACGTGACTAGCGGGTCCTACAATGAGCAGTTCTTC. Full variable domain (rest looked up from reference TRBV11-2 and TRBJ2-1): EAGVAQSPRYKIIEKRQSVAFWCNPISGHATLYWYQQILGQGPKLLIQFQNNGVVDDSQLPKDRFSAERLKGVDSTLKIQPAKLEDSAVYLCASNVTSGSYNEQFFGPGTRLTVL.

This clonotype was seen repeatedly, ten times or more. The chain uses TRBV20-1 and TRBJ2-5; D is uncertain. CDR3 length equals 13 residues. Looked up from germline, CDR1 is DFQATT and CDR2 is SNEGSKA (reference sequence). V shed 6 bases and J shed 4 bases, with 15 bases lying between them. CDR3 nucleotides: TGCAGTGCGCGACTCTTTGGGCGAGAGACCCAGTACTTC. This gives the protein CSARLFGRETQYF.

This clonotype was observed many times. V gene TRBV12-3 or TRBV12-4 combines with J gene TRBJ2-1; no clear D. The CDR3 totals 13 residues. Trimming left V 6 bases short and J 5 bases short, with 11 bases between. In nucleotides, the CDR3 is TGTGCCAGCAGCAACAGCCCGAACAATGAGCAGTTCTTC. It yields the protein CASSNSPNNEQFF.

This clonotype was observed a few times. The chain joins TRBV6-1 to TRBJ2-7; TRBD2 agrees at 10 bases. This CDR3 has 15 residues. CDR1 and CDR2 from the germline V gene are MNHNS and SASEGT. The junction had 4 bases not matched to a gene; V was cut back by 4 bases and J by 1 base. The CDR3 DNA is TGTGCCAGCAGTGCCGCGACTAGCGGGTCCTACGAGCAGTACTTC. This translates into CASSAATSGSYEQYF.

The V and J genes are TRBV5-5 and TRBJ2-2, with a tentative D call TRBD2 (5 bases). Germline V lookup: CDR1 SGHKS, CDR2 YYEKEE (reference sequence). CDR3 size: 12 residues. With 7 bases removed from V and 1 base from J, the gap between germline ends came to 5 bases. CDR3 loop: CASGRNTGELFF. Here the CDR3 DNA reads TGTGCCAGCGGGAGGAACACCGGGGAGCTGTTTTTT.

This clonotype was seen only a few times. This chain links TRBV5-1 with TRBJ1-5; possibly TRBD1 for D (5 bases). The CDR3 has 13 residues. Germline V gene lookup returns CDR1 SGHRS and CDR2 YFSETQ. V lost 4 bases, J lost 5 bases, and 10 bases lay in between. The CDR3 loop is CASSVQGDQPQHF. In nucleotides, the CDR3 is TGCGCCAGCAGCGTCCAGGGCGATCAGCCCCAGCATTTT. Together with reference TRBV5-1 and TRBJ1-5, the CDR3 gives the full variable domain: KAGVTQTPRYLIKTRGQQVTLSCSPISGHRSVSWYQQTPGQGLQFLFEYFSETQRNKGNFPGRFSGRQFSNSRSEMNVSTLELGDSALYLCASSVQGDQPQHFGDGTRLSIL.

This clonotype was observed many times. The CDR3 spells CASSLSTGGTGELFF. CDR3 sequence (DNA): TGTGCCAGCAGCTTATCGACAGGGGGAACCGGGGAGCTGTTTTTT. The gene calls are TRBV7-9 and TRBJ2-2; the match to TRBD1 covers 9 bases. In germline, CDR1 is SEHNR, CDR2 FQNEAQ (reference sequence). The CDR3 contains 15 residues. The V segment lost 2 bases and the J segment 5 bases; nucleotides outside the gene matches: 3.

The table lists this clonotype with many counts. The chain couples TRBV19 to TRBJ2-7, with a weak D call TRBD1 (5 bases). In germline, CDR1 is LNHDA, CDR2 SQIVND (reference sequence). The CDR3 runs 14 residues. The V and J ends lost 4 bases and 3 bases respectively, with 13 bases between them. CDR3 sequence: CASSRPGSRYEQYF. CDR3 coding DNA: TGTGCCAGTAGTAGGCCAGGGTCGCGCTACGAGCAGTACTTC. Combining the CDR3 with reference TRBV19 and TRBJ2-7 gives the whole variable domain DGGITQSPKYLFRKEGQNVTLSCEQNLNHDAMYWYRQDPGQGLRLIYYSQIVNDFQKGDIAEGYSVSREKKESFPLTVTSAQKNPTAFYLCASSRPGSRYEQYFGPGTRLTVT.

Ten or more counts support this clonotype. The J gene is TRBJ2-5, the V gene TRBV20-1; D is undetermined. The CDR3 runs 14 residues. Looked up from germline, CDR1 is DFQATT and CDR2 is SNEGSKA (reference sequence). Trimming took off 3 bases at V and 1 base at J, with 12 bases between the two ends. The CDR3 DNA reads as TGCAGTGCTAGGGGTAGCACTGTCCAAGAGACCCAGTACTTC. Amino acid sequence: CSARGSTVQETQYF.

In this sample, this clonotype turned up many times. The chain combines TRBV12-3 or TRBV12-4 with TRBJ1-6, with D unclear. This CDR3 region has 12 residues. The germline V and J ends were trimmed by 6 bases and 5 bases, with 5 bases remaining between them. CDR3 in amino acids: CASSPNNSPLHF. The CDR3, as DNA: TGTGCCAGCAGCCCGAATAATTCACCCCTCCACTTT.

A note on this clonotype: At one boundary the junction diverges from the germline segment, which might be a read error. The J gene is TRBJ2-2, the V gene TRBV28; D tentatively fits TRBD1 or TRBD2 (5 bases each). Germline CDR1 MDHEN, CDR2 SYDVKM. There are 13 residues in the CDR3. The CDR3 DNA sequence: TGTGCCAGCAGTTCCCCGAGCTTGGGGGAGCCGTTTTTT. Protein: CASSSPSLGEPFF.

CDR3 residues: CSARRDTSYNEQFF. CDR3 nucleotides: TGCAGTGCTAGAAGGGACACCTCCTACAATGAGCAGTTCTTC. V gene TRBV20-1 combines with J gene TRBJ2-1; D is perhaps TRBD1 (6 bases). The CDR3 has 14 amino acids. Per the germline V gene, CDR1 is DFQATT and CDR2 is SNEGSKA (reference sequence). With 2 bases removed from V and 0 bases from J, the gap between germline ends came to 8 bases.

The chain joins TRBV6-1 to TRBJ2-2; no clear D gene. Germline lookup yields CDR1 MNHNS and CDR2 SASEGT. Trimming shortened V by 7 bases and J by 9 bases, and 18 bases separated the two germline ends. The CDR3 loop spans 14 amino acids. CDR3: CASTQEWSGRELFF. Written as DNA, the CDR3 is TGTGCCAGCACCCAAGAATGGAGTGGACGGGAGCTGTTTTTT.

This clonotype was observed at least ten times. The rearrangement links TRBV5-1 to TRBJ2-1; 7 positions agree with TRBD1. CDR3 length: 14 amino acids. The V gene's germline CDR1 is SGHRS and CDR2 YFSETQ. Trimming removed 2 bases from V and 7 bases from J; junction bases left unmatched: 6. Written as DNA, the CDR3 is TGCGCCAGCAGCTTAAGGGGGCCGGAAAATGAGCAGTTCTTC. This translates into CASSLRGPENEQFF.

The chain couples TRBV7-8 to TRBJ1-1, with a tentative D call TRBD1 (5 bases). Trimming stripped 5 bases from V and 1 base from J, with 14 bases between. This CDR3 is built from 15 residues. From germline, CDR1 is SGHVS and CDR2 FQNEAQ. CDR3 amino acids: CASSPGYGANTEAFF. The CDR3 DNA reads as TGTGCCAGCAGCCCCGGCTACGGGGCGAACACTGAAGCTTTCTTT. Full variable domain (remainder filled in from reference TRBV7-8 and TRBJ1-1): GAGVSQSPRYKVAKRGQDVALRCDPISGHVSLFWYQQALGQGPEFLTYFQNEAQLDKSGLPSDRFFAERPEGSVSTLKIQRTQQEDSAVYLCASSPGYGANTEAFFGQGTRLTVV.

This clonotype has ten or more counts. V is TRBV2 and J is TRBJ1-5, with D uncertain. CDR1 is SNHLY and CDR2 is FYNNEI in the germline V gene. This CDR3 has 14 amino acids. V lost 4 bases, J lost 6 bases, and 13 bases lay in between. The CDR3 sequence is CASSVAAPGQPQHF. CDR3 coding DNA: TGTGCCAGCAGTGTGGCAGCTCCCGGTCAGCCCCAGCATTTT.

This clonotype was recorded a few times. This chain joins TRBV3-1 and TRBJ2-1; 10 positions match TRBD2. The V gene's germline CDR1 is LGHDT and CDR2 YNNKEL (reference sequence). V shed 1 base and J 15 bases; nucleotides not matched to a gene: 12. The CDR3 spans 15 residues. CDR3: CASSQGGSGRGGAFF. The CDR3 DNA sequence: TGTGCCAGCAGCCAAGGGGGAAGCGGGAGGGGTGGTGCGTTCTTC.

Many counts were recorded for this clonotype. J is TRBJ2-1 and V is TRBV20-1; D is unclear. Germline loops: CDR1 DFQATT, CDR2 SNEGSKA (reference sequence). The CDR3 has 14 amino acids. V was shortened by 5 bases and J by 0 bases, with 11 bases between the two germline ends. The CDR3 region is CSALASPSYNEQFF. CDR3 in DNA: TGCAGTGCTCTGGCGTCCCCCTCCTACAATGAGCAGTTCTTC.

This clonotype appeared many times. The chain recombines TRBV5-1 with TRBJ2-7; 7 positions agree with TRBD1. In germline, CDR1 is SGHRS, CDR2 YFSETQ. Trimming removed 4 bases from V and 2 bases from J; junction bases left unmatched: 12. The CDR3 runs 16 residues. CDR3 sequence reads: CASSPGTAQGAYEQYF. The DNA for the CDR3 is TGCGCCAGCAGCCCAGGGACGGCTCAGGGGGCCTACGAGCAGTACTTC.

At least ten counts were recorded for this clonotype. The rearrangement joins TRBV6-2 or TRBV6-3 to TRBJ2-1; the match to TRBD1 covers 10 bases. Germline V gene sequence: CDR1 MNHEY, CDR2 SVGEGT. V shed 5 bases, J shed 5 bases, and the junction held 6 bases outside the gene matches. CDR3 length: 15 amino acids. CDR3 loop: CASSRGQGVHNEQFF. Here the CDR3 DNA reads TGTGCCAGCAGTCGCGGACAGGGGGTCCACAATGAGCAGTTCTTC.

This clonotype was detected ten times or more. This chain uses TRBV2 with TRBJ2-1, with 9 positions matching TRBD2. Germline loops: CDR1 SNHLY, CDR2 FYNNEI. This CDR3 has 18 residues. The V gene end was trimmed by 5 bases and the J gene end by 1 base; junction bases not matched to a gene: 12. CDR3: CASSSTIRREGSYNEQFF. In nucleotides, the CDR3 is TGTGCCAGCAGTAGCACCATAAGGCGGGAGGGGTCCTACAATGAGCAGTTCTTC.

This clonotype was seen many times. The chain is built from TRBV6-2 or TRBV6-3 and TRBJ2-1; TRBD2 matches 7 bases. This CDR3 has 16 residues. Germline V CDR1 and CDR2: MNHEY, SVGEGT. Trimming removed 6 bases from V and 1 base from J; junction bases left unmatched: 9. CDR3 DNA sequence: TGTGCCAGCAGCCCAGGTTTACTAGCGTCCTACAATGAGCAGTTCTTC. Its protein product is CASSPGLLASYNEQFF.

This clonotype has at least ten counts. The V and J genes are TRBV10-3 and TRBJ2-7; 9 nucleotides align to TRBD1. Trimming cost V 8 bases and J 3 bases; bases outside gene matches: 5. The CDR3 runs to 13 residues. Per the germline V gene, CDR1 is ENHRY and CDR2 is SYGVKD. The CDR3 DNA follows: TGTGCCATCTCTGGGACAGGGAGCTACGAGCAGTACTTC. Amino acid sequence: CAISGTGSYEQYF.

The gene calls are TRBV19 and TRBJ1-5, with a possible D match to TRBD1 (6 bases). Germline loops: CDR1 LNHDA, CDR2 SQIVND (reference sequence). With 3 bases removed from V and 6 bases from J, the gap between germline ends came to 12 bases. This CDR3 region has 14 residues. The CDR3 sequence is CASSISGVSQPQHF. DNA for the CDR3: TGTGCCAGTAGTATCTCAGGGGTGAGTCAGCCCCAGCATTTT.

Worth noting for this clonotype: One end of the junction fails to match germline, which may point to a read error. The gene calls are TRBV12-3 or TRBV12-4 and TRBJ1-2, with 7 positions matching TRBD1. This CDR3 has 12 residues. CDR3 nucleotide sequence: TGTGCCGGCAGCACAGGGGCGTATGGCTACACCTTC. Amino acids: CAGSTGAYGYTF.